The 3 T cell receptor beta chains presented below share a single source sample, sequenced in a study of cytomegalovirus exposure and HLA in healthy donors. Primers for the PCR totalled 60 Vbeta and 13 Jbeta. The data were produced by immunoSEQ multiplex PCR, yet TCRdb's version contains in-frame clones alone and is incomplete. This table holds approximately 100,000 clones, around 59% found once. The sample was PBMCs. The receptors come from a human donor in good health.

The rearrangement joins TRBV30 to TRBJ1-2; D may be TRBD1 (5 bases). The CDR3 is 16 amino acids. V was cut by 0 bases and J by 0 bases, with 14 bases left in between. Germline V gives CDR1 GTSNPN, CDR2 SVGIG (reference sequence). The CDR3: CAWSVGFGQSNYGYTF. The DNA of the CDR3 is TGTGCCTGGAGTGTGGGTTTTGGACAATCTAACTATGGCTACACCTTC.

This clone has a handful of counts. This chain connects TRBV25-1 to TRBJ2-1; no clear D gene. The CDR3 is made up of 14 amino acids. Germline V gives CDR1 MGHDK, CDR2 SYGVNS. V was clipped by 3 bases and J by 1 base, with 7 bases between them. The CDR3 nucleotides are TGTGCCAGCAGTGATCTCGGGTCCTACAATGAGCAGTTCTTC. The encoded protein is CASSDLGSYNEQFF.

The rearrangement joins TRBV4-3 to TRBJ1-2; tentative D call: TRBD1 (6 bases). V lost 0 bases and J 5 bases, leaving 22 bases between the germline ends. Germline V gene lookup returns CDR1 LGHNA and CDR2 YSLEER. This CDR3 spans 18 amino acids. The CDR3 protein is CASSQDLGGATLGYGYTF. The CDR3 nucleotides are TGCGCCAGCAGCCAAGATCTTGGGGGGGCCACTTTAGGATATGGCTACACCTTC.